This T cell receptor beta chain was profiled in a study of glioma-infiltrating T cells (dated by TCRdb to 2016 to 2017). With respect to the entire study: TCR alpha- and beta-chain repertoires were sequenced from glioma tissue, non-neoplastic brain tissue and matched peripheral blood mononuclear cells. To measure how far tissue and blood T-cell populations diverged, each tissue-infiltrating repertoire was compared against the peripheral blood repertoire of the same patient. The paired cohort comprised three low-grade glioma patients, roughly 8 primary glioblastoma patients and three non-glioma patients contributing non-neoplastic brain tissue. The paper's findings and limits, for the study overall: Group comparisons were based on small numbers of patients: three non-neoplastic, three low-grade glioma and eight glioblastoma patients. Tissue and blood shared very few CDR3 sequences, a result attributed to high CDR3 diversity and limited sampling. In non-neoplastic patients, VJ-independent divergence between tissue and blood fell below expectation, whereas in all gliomas, and especially in low-grade gliomas, the divergence rose above expectation.

The iRepertoire nested amplicon-rescue multiplex PCR (arm-PCR) platform was used to amplify TCR alpha and beta CDR3 regions from RNA. The input for one-step reverse transcription and amplification was about 90-400 ng of tissue mRNA or PBMC total RNA. Following bead purification, Illumina adapters were added by a secondary multiplex PCR, and the libraries were gel-purified between 200 and 400 bp. Demultiplexing relied on internal 6-nucleotide barcodes carried by the libraries. Sequencing of libraries was performed on an Illumina MiSeq with 2x220 or 2x250 nucleotide paired-end reads. The study's processing was this. Paired reads were merged with FLASH 1.2.11 and aligned to the GRCh37 human genome with BWA-MEM before extracting TRA and TRB reads. V and J assignment used an IMGT-derived reference of cassette sequences and CDR3 motifs that included pseudogenes. Reads were translated in three frames, and productive CDR3s were defined by a C…FGXG motif without stop codons. A clonotype was defined as a unique combination of a V-J cassette pair and a CDR3 amino acid sequence. Reads were filtered by Hamming distance, thresholded by each sample's sequence error rate in mapped regions. TCRdb trimmed public reads at Q25 via fastp, called clones via MiXCR and kept in-frame beta chains. Rows matching on CDR3 protein sequence are summarized as one entry with the most common DNA and genes. The V and J calls follow TCRdb's processing rather than the paper's. The sample table records about 110,000 distinct CDR3 sequences; about 25% of these occur just once. In total, the top ten clones hold roughly 37% of the sample.

This clonotype was seen a handful of times. Its antigen remains unidentified. No per-base quality is available; no much larger clone lies one base away. Trimming at the junction amounts to 7 bases on V and 1 base on J, and the germline ends lie 13 bases apart. The CDR3 holds 13 amino acids from the cysteine to the phenylalanine. The only DNA kept is the CDR3, 39 bases in frame from the first base. From a lookup of the germline V gene, CDR1 and CDR2 are SQVTM and ANQGSEA. The rearrangement combines TRBV29-1 with TRBJ1-2; the D region possibly corresponds to TRBD1 (6 bases align). The sequencing sample was made of glioma tissue, nonneoplastic brain tissue, or PBMCs (not recorded which). This sequence was found in a human donor with low-grade glioma or glioblastoma, undergoing nonglioma brain surgery, or in good health (not recorded which). The DNA sequence reads TGCAGCGCCACAGGGTTGGGTAACTATGGCTACACCTTC. It translates as CSATGLGNYGYTF.